This T cell receptor beta chain was documented in a study of blood T cell repertoires in COVID-19. Study at large: Sample material is recorded as cDNA or gDNA derived from T cells, B-cell-depleted T cells, or PBMCs.

CDR3 length: 14 residues. Germline-derived CDR1 and CDR2 are MNHEY and SMNVEV (reference sequence). Losses at the gene ends were 5 bases for V and 4 bases for J; bases not matched to a gene: 4. Patients at the Seattle site were enrolled during active infection and followed longitudinally. TCRdb keeps only in-frame clones here, not all; method: immunoSEQ multiplex PCR. The sample has about 160,000 clones; roughly 85% are singletons. Sequencing was carried out using peripheral blood. The clonotype comes from a woman between 50 and 59 years old with COVID-19, enrolled during active disease. The rearrangement links TRBV27 to TRBJ1-4; 7 nucleotides match TRBD1. The CDR3 here is CASSRQGNNEKLFF. The CDR3 DNA reads as TGTGCCAGCAGTAGACAGGGTAATAATGAAAAACTGTTTTTT.